Listed here are 11 T cell receptor beta chains from one sample, sequenced in a study of CD8+ T cells in alopecia areata. It was cDNA, reverse transcribed from extracted RNA, that served as the sequencing template. The method was immunoSEQ multiplex PCR; TCRdb's version includes in-frame clones alone and lacks a portion of them. This sample yields over 150,000 clones, of which 63% are seen a single time; 1.7% belongs to the top ten. This specimen consisted of CD4+ T cells sorted from blood, obtained at week 0. The receptors shown here come from a human donor with alopecia areata.

DNA of the CDR3: TGTGCCAGCTCACCATATTTAGTGACAGCCGAATCTGGGGCCAACGTCCTGACTTTC. Translated, it gives CASSPYLVTAESGANVLTF. The chain is built from TRBV18 and TRBJ2-6; tentatively, D is TRBD1 (5 bases). Trimming removed 2 bases from V and 1 base from J, with 18 bases in between. CDR3 length: 19 residues. Germline values: CDR1 KGHSH, CDR2 LQKENI. Supplemented by reference TRBV18 and TRBJ2-6, the full variable domain reads NAGVMQNPRHLVRRRGQEARLRCSPMKGHSHVYWYRQLPEEGLKFMVYLQKENIIDESGMPKERFSAEFPKEGPSILRIQQVVRGDSAAYFCASSPYLVTAESGANVLTFGAGSRLTVL.

This chain links TRBV30 with TRBJ1-1; no clear D. With 3 bases removed from V and 2 bases from J, the gap between germline ends came to 10 bases. CDR1 and CDR2 (germline): GTSNPN, SVGIG (reference sequence). The CDR3 has 13 amino acids. In nucleotides, the CDR3 is TGTGCCTGGAGGGAACACATAAACACTGAAGCTTTCTTT. Amino acid sequence: CAWREHINTEAFF.

The CDR3 region is CAWSVGRAVQPQHF. CDR3 nucleotide sequence: TGTGCCTGGAGTGTGGGTAGGGCGGTACAGCCCCAGCATTTT. The chain carries TRBV30 and TRBJ1-5; no reliable D call. Trimming removed 0 bases from V and 7 bases from J, with 13 bases in between. Germline V gene sequence: CDR1 GTSNPN, CDR2 SVGIG (reference sequence). This CDR3 has 14 residues.

This clone showed up just a few times. The V call is TRBV6-5, the J call TRBJ2-5, with D uncertain. Germline CDR1 reads MNHEY; CDR2 reads SVGAGI. V was cut by 0 bases and J by 5 bases, with 10 bases left in between. The CDR3 is 14 amino acids. The CDR3 sequence is CASSYSVLRETQYF. CDR3 DNA sequence: TGTGCCAGCAGTTACTCCGTCTTGCGGGAGACCCAGTACTTC.

V and J are TRBV30 and TRBJ1-5; no firm D call. The CDR3 consists of 14 residues. The germline gives CDR1 GTSNPN, CDR2 SVGIG (reference sequence). V was trimmed by 2 bases and J by 5 bases, leaving 13 bases between them. The CDR3 nucleotides read TGTGCCTGGAGTTCGGGGTCTCTCGATCAGCCCCAGCATTTT. It is translated as CAWSSGSLDQPQHF.

CDR3 sequence (DNA): TGTGCCAGCAGCGTAGGTGGCAGGTCTTTTGCTGGCTACACCTTC. Protein sequence: CASSVGGRSFAGYTF. This chain connects TRBV9 to TRBJ1-2; the D is unclear. Germline-derived CDR1 and CDR2 are SGDLS and YYNGEE. The V gene lost 0 bases and the J gene lost 7 bases, with 16 bases spanning the gap. The CDR3 extends over 15 amino acids.

The chain links TRBV19 to TRBJ1-2, with D possibly being TRBD1 (5 bases). Germline loops: CDR1 LNHDA, CDR2 SQIVND (reference sequence). V lost 7 bases and J 0 bases, leaving 15 bases between the germline ends. CDR3 length: 15 residues. CDR3: CASTVRGPTNYGYTF. DNA for the CDR3: TGTGCCAGTACGGTCCGGGGCCCCACTAACTATGGCTACACCTTC.

The gene calls are TRBV6-1 and TRBJ2-7; 8 positions match TRBD2. Trimming at V came to 5 bases and at J to 9 bases, leaving 15 bases not matched to a gene. This CDR3 is built from 15 residues. Looked up from germline, CDR1 is MNHNS and CDR2 is SASEGT. The CDR3 protein is CASSLSGGSTGWQYF. CDR3 coding DNA: TGTGCCAGCAGTCTGAGCGGGGGCTCAACAGGGTGGCAGTACTTC.

The rearrangement joins TRBV15 to TRBJ2-4; D gene unclear. CDR1 is LNHNV, CDR2 YYDKDF, per germline (reference sequence). The CDR3 totals 11 residues. With 3 bases removed from V and 6 bases from J, the gap between germline ends came to 3 bases. The CDR3: CATSRVNIQYF. CDR3 DNA sequence: TGTGCCACCAGCAGGGTAAACATTCAGTACTTC.

V usage is TRBV5-1 and J usage is TRBJ2-3; 13 bases are a match to TRBD2. Germline V CDR1 and CDR2: SGHRS, YFSETQ. This CDR3 region has 15 residues. Trimming removed 4 bases from V and 2 bases from J; junction bases left unmatched: 1. CDR3 protein: CASSTSGGATDTQYF. The DNA for the CDR3 is TGCGCCAGCAGCACTAGCGGGGGGGCCACAGATACGCAGTATTTT.

V gene TRBV19 combines with J gene TRBJ2-1; 7 bases are shared with TRBD2. Germline values: CDR1 LNHDA, CDR2 SQIVND (reference sequence). The ends lost 2 bases at V and 6 bases at J; junction bases unmatched: 7. The CDR3 has 15 residues. CDR3 bases: TGTGCCAGTAGTATACGAGCGGGGTGGATCAATGAGCAGTTCTTC. Residues: CASSIRAGWINEQFF.